This T cell receptor (beta chain) originates from a study of OX40 agonist ivuxolimab in advanced cancers. Patients with a history of autoimmune disease or on systemic immunosuppression were excluded. Here immunoSEQ multiplex PCR was the method, and the copy in TCRdb shows in-frame clones only, minus some. The profile shows approximately 82,000 clones, 88% of them singletons. Germline values: CDR1 LNHDA, CDR2 SQIVND (reference sequence). Trimming took off 5 bases at V and 1 base at J, with 20 bases between the two ends. The CDR3 is 17 amino acids. This chain uses TRBV19 with TRBJ1-1; a possible D gene is TRBD1 (6 bases). This TCR derives from an adult with an advanced solid tumor such as melanoma, head and neck, liver or kidney cancer. Here the sequenced sample was CD4+ or CD8+ T cells sorted from blood, taken in a trial of the OX40 agonist ivuxolimab. The CDR3 sequence: CASSSAGDNMGNTEAFF. The CDR3 bases are TGTGCCAGTAGTTCGGCCGGGGACAACATGGGGAACACTGAAGCTTTCTTT.